The 20 T cell receptor beta chains below come from one sample, sequenced in a study of blood T cell repertoires in COVID-19. Sequencing used immunoSEQ multiplex PCR; TCRdb keeps in-frame clones, though not all of them. The sample records some 270,000 clones, about four fifths being singletons. The sequenced sample consisted of peripheral blood. These receptors were collected from a person aged 70 to 79 with COVID-19, enrolled during active disease.

The chain employs TRBV24-1 and TRBJ1-2; 8 bases are a match to TRBD1. The germline CDR1 and CDR2 sequences are KGHDR and SFDVKD. The CDR3 is 14 residues long. Unmatched junction bases numbered 8, after V lost 4 bases and J lost 8 bases. The CDR3 region is CATSDYGQGEGYTF. In nucleotides, the CDR3 is TGTGCCACCAGTGACTACGGACAGGGTGAGGGCTACACCTTC.

The chain recombines TRBV6-6 with TRBJ1-4, with a tentative D call TRBD1 (6 bases). Trimming cost V 6 bases and J 0 bases, with 26 bases left between them. Germline loops: CDR1 MNHNY, CDR2 SVGAGI (reference sequence). CDR3 length: 20 amino acids. This CDR3 reads CASSPPGGAVGAATNEKLFF. In DNA, the CDR3 is TGTGCCAGCAGCCCGCCCGGGGGGGCAGTAGGAGCCGCAACTAATGAAAAACTGTTTTTT.

The rearrangement uses TRBV7-8 and TRBJ2-1; maybe TRBD2 (6 bases). This CDR3 is built from 23 residues. Germline CDR1 SGHVS, CDR2 FQNEAQ. V dropped 5 bases and J dropped 2 bases, with 37 bases sitting between them. The CDR3 nucleotides read TGTGCCAGCAGCCTCGCCGACGAATCCGGGAGACCCTACCTTACAGTTGCCTACAATGAGCAGTTCTTC. Its translation: CASSLADESGRPYLTVAYNEQFF.

J is TRBJ2-2 and V is TRBV5-1, with D perhaps TRBD2 (5 bases). This CDR3 is built from 14 residues. The V end lost 4 bases, the J end lost 2 bases, and 9 bases lay between the germline ends. The germline V gene has CDR1 SGHRS and CDR2 YFSETQ. In nucleotides, the CDR3 is TGCGCCAGCAGCGAAGACTACAACACCGGGGAGCTGTTTTTT. Translating gives CASSEDYNTGELFF.

CDR3 protein: CASSFLSGTPHNEQFF. DNA of the CDR3: TGTGCCAGCAGCTTCCTATCCGGGACTCCTCACAATGAGCAGTTCTTC. V gene TRBV5-6 combines with J gene TRBJ2-1, with D maybe TRBD2 (6 bases). CDR3 size: 16 residues. Per the germline V gene, CDR1 is SGHDT and CDR2 is YYEEEE. Trimming stripped 2 bases from V and 5 bases from J, with 17 bases between.

This clone turned up a few times. In DNA, the CDR3 is TGTGCCATCAGTGAGTCGGGCAGGGGGGCTAGCGGGATGAACTACAATGAGCAGTTCTTC. Translated, it gives CAISESGRGASGMNYNEQFF. V is TRBV10-3 and J is TRBJ2-1; TRBD2 matches at 9 bases. CDR3 size: 20 residues. Germline CDR1 reads ENHRY; CDR2 reads SYGVKD. Trimming removed 0 bases from V and 3 bases from J; junction bases left unmatched: 15.

The V gene is TRBV9, the J gene TRBJ1-2; D may be TRBD1 (6 bases). CDR1 and CDR2 from the germline V gene are SGDLS and YYNGEE. The CDR3 runs 16 residues. Trimming left V 3 bases short and J 3 bases short, with 18 bases between. The chain's CDR3 is CASSGPKGDSHYGYTF. CDR3 coding DNA: TGTGCCAGCAGCGGACCGAAGGGGGATTCACACTATGGCTACACCTTC.

The rearrangement joins TRBV28 to TRBJ1-4; weak D call: TRBD1 (6 bases). CDR3 length equals 13 residues. Per germline, CDR1 MDHEN and CDR2 SYDVKM. The CDR3 is CAGKGATNEKLFF. For the CDR3, the DNA is TGTGCGGGAAAGGGGGCAACTAATGAAAAACTGTTTTTT.

The rearrangement uses TRBV10-3 and TRBJ2-3; 16 bases are shared with TRBD2. The germline CDR1 and CDR2 sequences are ENHRY and SYGVKD. The V segment lost 2 bases and the J segment 4 bases; nucleotides outside the gene matches: 6. The length of the CDR3 is 18 residues. The CDR3 protein is CAISEPGLAGGQPDTQYF. As DNA, the CDR3 is TGTGCCATCAGTGAGCCGGGACTAGCGGGAGGGCAGCCAGATACGCAGTATTTT.

The chain combines TRBV5-4 with TRBJ1-6; D may be TRBD1 (5 bases). Trimming shortened V by 4 bases and J by 7 bases, and 15 bases separated the two germline ends. This CDR3 contains 15 residues. Germline V lookup: CDR1 SGHNT, CDR2 YYREEE (reference sequence). In nucleotides, the CDR3 is TGTGCCAGCAGCCCGGGGGGGGTTAAGAATTCACCCCTCCACTTT. Translation: CASSPGGVKNSPLHF.

This chain uses TRBV28 with TRBJ2-7; 9 nucleotides align to TRBD2. V lost 4 bases, J lost 3 bases, and 13 bases stayed unmatched. The CDR3 has 17 amino acids. The germline V gene encodes CDR1 MDHEN and CDR2 SYDVKM. This CDR3 is CASSSDWAGGPFYEQYF. For the CDR3, the DNA is TGTGCCAGCAGTTCAGATTGGGCGGGAGGGCCCTTCTACGAGCAGTACTTC.

This chain links TRBV3-1 (or the pseudogene TRBV3-2) with TRBJ2-1; 9 bases map to TRBD1. Trimming took 4 bases from V and 8 from J; bases not matched to a gene: 18. CDR3 length: 18 amino acids. Per the germline V gene, CDR1 is LGHDT and CDR2 is YNNKEL (reference sequence). The CDR3 region has the DNA TGTGCCAGCAGCCCGTTACCGGGACAGGGATCGCGGCGGGATGAGCAGTTCTTC. Translation gives CASSPLPGQGSRRDEQFF.

CDR3 nucleotides: TGTGCCAGCTCACCACCACCGCCAGGCACAGATACGCAGTATTTT. It codes for CASSPPPPGTDTQYF. The rearrangement uses TRBV18 and TRBJ2-3; no reliable D call. Per the germline V gene, CDR1 is KGHSH and CDR2 is LQKENI. V was trimmed by 0 bases and J by 1 base, leaving 8 bases between them. The CDR3 is 15 residues long.

This chain links TRBV18 with TRBJ1-4, with D tentatively TRBD1 (6 bases). Germline lookup yields CDR1 KGHSH and CDR2 LQKENI. The CDR3 consists of 14 residues. The V gene lost 3 bases and the J gene lost 7 bases, with 12 bases spanning the gap. The CDR3 DNA reads TGTGCCAGCTCACCGGACAGCTTTGCTGAAAAACTGTTTTTT. This codes for CASSPDSFAEKLFF.

The CDR3 loop is CASWGTGVYEQYF. The DNA of the CDR3 is TGTGCCAGCTGGGGGACAGGGGTCTACGAGCAGTACTTC. The chain is built from TRBV6-5 and TRBJ2-7, with TRBD1 matching over 10 bases. After removal of 8 bases from V and 3 bases from J, the junction contained 4 bases not matched to a gene. Germline loops: CDR1 MNHEY, CDR2 SVGAGI. This CDR3 is built from 13 residues.

This chain uses TRBV11-2 with TRBJ1-5; 8 nucleotides agree with TRBD1. The CDR3 covers 13 residues. The germline gives CDR1 SGHAT, CDR2 FQNNGV. The J segment lost 9 bases and the V segment lost 6 bases, leaving 7 bases of the junction unmatched. In DNA, the CDR3 is TGTGCCAGCAGTGAGGGGACAGGAACGCCCCAGCATTTT. It encodes CASSEGTGTPQHF.

The V gene is TRBV27, the J gene TRBJ2-2, with 8 bases identical to TRBD1. After removal of 7 bases from V and 3 bases from J, the junction contained 7 bases not matched to a gene. Germline values: CDR1 MNHEY, CDR2 SMNVEV (reference sequence). The CDR3 is 15 amino acids. The CDR3 nucleotides read TGTGCCAGCATTACGGACAGGGTAGACACCGGGGAGCTGTTTTTT. Residues: CASITDRVDTGELFF.

There are many counts of this clone. The V and J genes are TRBV27 and TRBJ2-6; TRBD1 is a possible D gene (6 bases). Between the trimmed V and J ends, which lost 7 bases and 0 bases, there was a span of 19 bases. The CDR3 loop spans 18 amino acids. Germline V gene lookup returns CDR1 MNHEY and CDR2 SMNVEV (reference sequence). DNA for the CDR3: TGTGCCAGCAAACCTGGGACAACTCCACACTCTGGGGCCAACGTCCTGACTTTC. It translates to CASKPGTTPHSGANVLTF.

V usage is TRBV6-4 and J usage is TRBJ1-1, with TRBD1 matching 9 bases. The germline CDR1 and CDR2 sequences are MRHNA and SNTAGT. V dropped 2 bases and J dropped 4; count of bases not matched to a gene: 8. The CDR3 has 16 amino acids. The CDR3 bases are TGTGCCAGCAGTGACACGGGACAGGGACGTTTCACTGAAGCTTTCTTT. Encoded protein: CASSDTGQGRFTEAFF.

The CDR3 region is CASSVDSGGPGQETQYF. In nucleotides, the CDR3 is TGTGCCAGCAGCGTAGATTCAGGAGGACCGGGTCAAGAGACCCAGTACTTC. V gene TRBV9 combines with J gene TRBJ2-5; D may be TRBD2 (5 bases). With 0 bases removed from V and 2 bases from J, the gap between germline ends came to 17 bases. The CDR3 has 17 amino acids. CDR1 SGDLS and CDR2 YYNGEE come from the germline V gene. Full variable domain (missing parts from reference TRBV9 and TRBJ2-5): DSGVTQTPKHLITATGQRVTLRCSPRSGDLSVYWYQQSLDQGLQFLIQYYNGEERAKGNILERFSAQQFPDLHSELNLSSLELGDSALYFCASSVDSGGPGQETQYFGPGTRLLVL.